One sample yielded the 9 T cell receptor beta chains listed below, sequenced in a study of blood T cell repertoires in COVID-19 (dated by TCRdb to 2018 to 2020). Receptor libraries were prepared by the immunoSEQ multiplex PCR assay. Sourced from immuneACCESS, this table was stored by TCRdb with only in-frame sequences that have V and J called. A share of the clones is absent; for the studies checked, an unresolved V gene accounts for under half, and the remainder has no known explanation. Present in this sample are roughly 220,000 clones, around 81% of which were seen just once. Clones ranked in the top ten supply approximately 3% of the sample. What was sequenced was peripheral blood. These receptor sequences come from a woman aged 25 to 39 who had recovered from COVID-19.

This chain uses TRBV7-3 with TRBJ2-2; 8 positions agree with TRBD1. The CDR3 loop spans 16 amino acids. V was clipped by 2 bases and J by 8 bases; unmatched bases: 10. Germline CDR1 and CDR2: SGHTA and FQGTGA. This chain's CDR3 is CASSLQGASLTGELFF. In DNA, the CDR3 is TGTGCCAGCAGCTTACAGGGGGCTAGTCTTACGGGGGAGCTGTTTTTT.

The rearrangement uses TRBV28 and TRBJ1-2, with TRBD1 matching over 7 bases. J lost 3 bases, V lost 6 bases, and 16 bases had no gene match. CDR1 is MDHEN and CDR2 is SYDVKM in the germline V gene. This CDR3 is built from 17 residues. CDR3 amino acids: CASRRLGARGFDYGYTF. In nucleotides, the CDR3 is TGTGCCAGCAGACGACTCGGGGCCAGGGGGTTCGACTATGGCTACACCTTC.

The rearrangement links TRBV5-1 to TRBJ2-4; D gene ambiguous. The CDR3 spans 14 residues. Germline V lookup: CDR1 SGHRS, CDR2 YFSETQ. Between the trimmed V and J ends, which lost 3 bases and 9 bases, there was a span of 16 bases. The CDR3 DNA is TGCGCCAGCAGCTCCGGAATCCAGAGGAGCATTCAGTACTTC. As protein: CASSSGIQRSIQYF.

This clone appeared once. In DNA, the CDR3 is TGTGCCAGCAGCTATACCGGGAGCGGTGGCTACACCTTC. Its protein product is CASSYTGSGGYTF. The V call is TRBV27, the J call TRBJ1-2; no definite D call. This CDR3 is built from 13 residues. The V end was cut by 6 bases, the J end by 7 bases, with 15 bases between. Germline V gene lookup returns CDR1 MNHEY and CDR2 SMNVEV (reference sequence).

The chain joins TRBV30 to TRBJ2-5; 10 positions match TRBD1. The J segment lost 3 bases and the V segment lost 8 bases, leaving 3 bases of the junction unmatched. The CDR3 extends over 12 amino acids. Germline CDR1 and CDR2: GTSNPN and SVGIG (reference sequence). CDR3 sequence: CAGDRGEETQYF. In DNA form, the CDR3 reads TGTGCCGGGGACAGGGGTGAAGAGACCCAGTACTTC.

This sequence joins TRBV7-3 and TRBJ2-1, with D perhaps matching TRBD1 (6 bases). With 5 bases removed from V and 7 bases from J, the gap between germline ends came to 12 bases. This CDR3 is built from 13 residues. The germline gives CDR1 SGHTA, CDR2 FQGTGA. The CDR3 coding sequence is TGTGCCAGCAGCCCAAGGGGGTATAATGAGCAGTTCTTC. It specifies CASSPRGYNEQFF.

The chain links TRBV5-1 to TRBJ1-1; D gene ambiguous. V was trimmed by 3 bases and J by 5 bases, leaving 17 bases between them. CDR3 length: 15 amino acids. Germline V CDR1 and CDR2: SGHRS, YFSETQ. The CDR3, as DNA: TGCGCCAGCAGCTCGAGGGCGGGTCTACAGACTGAAGCTTTCTTT. Translation gives CASSSRAGLQTEAFF.

The V gene is TRBV7-8, the J gene TRBJ2-2; possible D gene TRBD1, 5 bases. This CDR3 is 18 amino acids long. CDR1 SGHVS and CDR2 FQNEAQ come from the germline V gene. Trimming removed 2 bases from V and 7 bases from J, with 23 bases in between. DNA of the CDR3: TGTGCCAGCAGCTTACTGGCCGCGATATCAAGTAGGGGCGGGGAGCTGTTTTTT. Translating it yields CASSLLAAISSRGGELFF.

V and J are TRBV29-1 and TRBJ1-3; no clear D gene. Trimming removed 0 bases from V and 5 bases from J, with 14 bases in between. The CDR3 extends over 15 amino acids. Germline V lookup: CDR1 SQVTM, CDR2 ANQGSEA. This CDR3 reads CSVEDPRTFRNTIYF. In nucleotides, the CDR3 is TGCAGCGTTGAAGATCCCAGGACTTTTAGAAACACCATATATTTT.